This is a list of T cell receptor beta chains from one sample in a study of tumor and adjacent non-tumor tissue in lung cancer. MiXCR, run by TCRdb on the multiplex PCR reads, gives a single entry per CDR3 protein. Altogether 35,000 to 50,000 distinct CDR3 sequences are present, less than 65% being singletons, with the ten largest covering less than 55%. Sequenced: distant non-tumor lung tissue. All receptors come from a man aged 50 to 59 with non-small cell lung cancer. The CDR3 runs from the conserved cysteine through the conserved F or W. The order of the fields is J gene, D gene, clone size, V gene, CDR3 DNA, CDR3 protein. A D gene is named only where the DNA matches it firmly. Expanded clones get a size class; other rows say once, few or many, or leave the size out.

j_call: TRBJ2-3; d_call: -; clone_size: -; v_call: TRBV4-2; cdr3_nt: TGTGCCAGCAGCCAAGGCGGCACAAGGGAAGGAGATACTCAGTATTTT; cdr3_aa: CASSQGGTREGDTQYF
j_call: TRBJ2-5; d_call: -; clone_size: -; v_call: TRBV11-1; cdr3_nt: TGTGCCAGCAGCCCCCGGTACCAAGAGACCCAGTACTTC; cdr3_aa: CASSPRYQETQYF
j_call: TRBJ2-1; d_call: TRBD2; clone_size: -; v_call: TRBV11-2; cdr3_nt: TGTGCCAGTAGCATACTCATCGGACTAGCGGGGGATGAGCAGTTCTTC; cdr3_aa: CASSILIGLAGDEQFF
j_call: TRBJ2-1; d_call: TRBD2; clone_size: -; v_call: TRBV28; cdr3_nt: TGTGCCAGCAGCACCCCCGGGACTAGCGGGAGTTATGAGCAGTTCTTC; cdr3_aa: CASSTPGTSGSYEQFF
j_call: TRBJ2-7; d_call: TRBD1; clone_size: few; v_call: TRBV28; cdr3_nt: TGTGCCAGCAGCCTTGGGACAGGGTTGCACGAGCAGTACTTC; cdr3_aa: CASSLGTGLHEQYF
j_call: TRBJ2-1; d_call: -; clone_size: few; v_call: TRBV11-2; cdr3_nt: TGTGCCAACAGCTTTGGGACTGCCTACAATGAGCAGTTCTTC; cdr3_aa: CANSFGTAYNEQFF
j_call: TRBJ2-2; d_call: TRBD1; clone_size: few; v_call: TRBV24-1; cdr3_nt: TGTGCCACCAGTGATCCACAGGGGATCACCACCGGGGAGCTGTTTTTT; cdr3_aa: CATSDPQGITTGELFF
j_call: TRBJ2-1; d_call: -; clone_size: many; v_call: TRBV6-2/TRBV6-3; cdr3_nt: TGTGCCAGCAGTTTACAAGGTTTGGGTGAGCAGTTCTTC; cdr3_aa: CASSLQGLGEQFF
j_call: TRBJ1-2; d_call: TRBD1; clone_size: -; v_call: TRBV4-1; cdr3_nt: TGTGCCAGCAGTAAGACAGGGACGACCGACCAGAGCTATGGCTACACCTTC; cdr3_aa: CASSKTGTTDQSYGYTF
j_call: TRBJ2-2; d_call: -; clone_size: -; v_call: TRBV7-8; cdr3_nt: TGTGCCAGCAGCTTATCCCATTCGAACGCCGGGGAGCTGTTTTTT; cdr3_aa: CASSLSHSNAGELFF
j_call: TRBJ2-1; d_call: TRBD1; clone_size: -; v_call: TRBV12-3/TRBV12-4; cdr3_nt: TGTGCCAGCAGACCCTGGACAGGGTACCACAATGAGCAGATCTTC; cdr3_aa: CASRPWTGYHNEQIF
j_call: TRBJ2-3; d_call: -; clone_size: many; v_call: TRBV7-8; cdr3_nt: TGTGCCAGCAGCCACGGCACAGATACGCAGTATTTT; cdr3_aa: CASSHGTDTQYF
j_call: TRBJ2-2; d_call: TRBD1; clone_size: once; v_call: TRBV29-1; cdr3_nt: TGCATTGTTGGGGGACAGGCCGTCGGGGAGCTGTTTTTT; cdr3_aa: CIVGGQAVGELFF
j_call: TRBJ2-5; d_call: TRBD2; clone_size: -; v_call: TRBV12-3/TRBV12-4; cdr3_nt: TGTGCCAGCAGTTTCTTAGCGGGAGGACCAGGAGAGACCCAGTACTTC; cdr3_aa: CASSFLAGGPGETQYF
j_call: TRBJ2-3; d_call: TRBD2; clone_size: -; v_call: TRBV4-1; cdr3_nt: TGCGCCAGGAGCCAACCTACGGGACTAGCGGGAGTTTCAGATACGCAGTATTTT; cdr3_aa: CARSQPTGLAGVSDTQYF
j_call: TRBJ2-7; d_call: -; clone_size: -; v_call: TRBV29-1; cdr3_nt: TGCAGCGTCCGCCGGTACAAAATCTACGAGCAGTACTTC; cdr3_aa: CSVRRYKIYEQYF
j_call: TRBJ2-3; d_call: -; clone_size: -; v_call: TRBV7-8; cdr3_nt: TGTGCCAATAGCTTCCTAGGGGCAGATACGCAGTATTTT; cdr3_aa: CANSFLGADTQYF
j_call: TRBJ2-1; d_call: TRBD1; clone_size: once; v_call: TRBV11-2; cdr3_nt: TGTGCCAGCAGCTTATCGACAGGGGTAATCTCCTACAATGAGCAGTTCTTC; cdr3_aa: CASSLSTGVISYNEQFF
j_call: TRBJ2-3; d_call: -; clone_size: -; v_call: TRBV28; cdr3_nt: TGTGCCAGCAGGGGCCGGGGGCCAGGTACGCAGTATTTT; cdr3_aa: CASRGRGPGTQYF
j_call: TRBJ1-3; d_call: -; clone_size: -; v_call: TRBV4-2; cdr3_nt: TGTACCAGCAGCCAGTCGAACTCTGGAAACACCATATATTTT; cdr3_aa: CTSSQSNSGNTIYF
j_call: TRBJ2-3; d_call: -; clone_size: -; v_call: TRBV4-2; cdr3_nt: TGTGTCAGCAGCCAAGTCTCTCTAGTCGCGTCAGATACGCAGTATTTT; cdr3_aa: CVSSQVSLVASDTQYF
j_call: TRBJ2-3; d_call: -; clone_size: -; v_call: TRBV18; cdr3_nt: TGCGCCAGCTCACCATATGATATTCGGCAGCCCCAGTATTTT; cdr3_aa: CASSPYDIRQPQYF
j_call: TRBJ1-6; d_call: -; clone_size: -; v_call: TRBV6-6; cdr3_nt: TGTGCCATCAGTTACGATGAGATGAGCTTCTATAATTCACCCCTCCACTTT; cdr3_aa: CAISYDEMSFYNSPLHF
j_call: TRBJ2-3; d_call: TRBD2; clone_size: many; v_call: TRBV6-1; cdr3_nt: TGTGCCAGCAGTGGGGGACTAGCGGGAGTGGCCGATACGCAGTATTTT; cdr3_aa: CASSGGLAGVADTQYF
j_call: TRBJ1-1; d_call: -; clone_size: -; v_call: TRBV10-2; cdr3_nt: TGCGCCAGCAGTGAGACCAGAACTTTCTTT; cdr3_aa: CASSETRTFF
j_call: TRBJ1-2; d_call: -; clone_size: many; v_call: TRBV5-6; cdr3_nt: TGTGCCAGCAGCCCCGGGGACTATGGCTACACCTTC; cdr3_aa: CASSPGDYGYTF
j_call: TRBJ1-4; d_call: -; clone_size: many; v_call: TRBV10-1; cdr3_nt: TGCGCCAGCAGTGATGGGGGTGAAAAACTGTTTTTT; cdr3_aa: CASSDGGEKLFF
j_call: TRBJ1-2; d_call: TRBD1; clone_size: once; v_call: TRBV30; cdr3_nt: TGTGCCTGGAGTAAGAGGTCAGGGGGCACAGGTTTTCGTGGCTACACCTTC; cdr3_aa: CAWSKRSGGTGFRGYTF
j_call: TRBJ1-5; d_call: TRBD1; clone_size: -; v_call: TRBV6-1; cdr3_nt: TGTGCCAGCAGTGACCCCAGGGACAGGGGAGAATACGGTCAGCCCCAGCATTTT; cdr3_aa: CASSDPRDRGEYGQPQHF
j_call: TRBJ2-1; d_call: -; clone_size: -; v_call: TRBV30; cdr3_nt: TGTGCCTGGATGCGACGACTAGTGGCAACCCATGAGCAGTTCTTC; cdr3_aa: CAWMRRLVATHEQFF
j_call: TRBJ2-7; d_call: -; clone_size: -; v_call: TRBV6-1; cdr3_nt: TGTACCAGCAGTCCCCGATCCTACAAGCATTACTTC; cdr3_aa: CTSSPRSYKHYF
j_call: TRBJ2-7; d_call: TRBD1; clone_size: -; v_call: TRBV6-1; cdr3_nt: TGTGTCAGCATAGAGAGGGGGCGAACTTACGAGCAGTACTTC; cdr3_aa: CVSIERGRTYEQYF
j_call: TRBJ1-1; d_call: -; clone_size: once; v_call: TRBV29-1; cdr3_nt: TGTAGCGTTTTTCATGTCACTGAAGCTATCTTT; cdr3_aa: CSVFHVTEAIF
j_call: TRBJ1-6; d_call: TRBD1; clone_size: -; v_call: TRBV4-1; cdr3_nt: TGCACCAGCAGTCAGGGGGCCACCGACTACTCACCCCTCCACTTT; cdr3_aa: CTSSQGATDYSPLHF
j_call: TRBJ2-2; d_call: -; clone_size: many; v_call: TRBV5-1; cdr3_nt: TGCGCCAGCAGCCTACAGGTCACCGGGGAGCTGTTTTTT; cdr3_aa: CASSLQVTGELFF
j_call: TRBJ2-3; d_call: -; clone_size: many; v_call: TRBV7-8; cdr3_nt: TGTGCCAGCAGCTTATACCCCGGGACAAAAAGCACAGATACGCAGTATTTT; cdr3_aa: CASSLYPGTKSTDTQYF
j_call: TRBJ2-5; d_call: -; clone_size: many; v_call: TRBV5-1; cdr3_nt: TGCGCCAGCAGCAAGGACCGACACCAAGAGACCCAGTACTTC; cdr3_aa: CASSKDRHQETQYF
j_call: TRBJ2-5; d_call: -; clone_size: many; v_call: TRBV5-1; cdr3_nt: TGCGCCAGCACCCTAGACAGGAGCCAAGAGACCCAGTACTTC; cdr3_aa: CASTLDRSQETQYF
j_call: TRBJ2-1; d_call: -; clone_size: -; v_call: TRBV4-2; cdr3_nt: TGTGCCAGCAACCAAGGGGTAAGCCCCCATCAGCTCTTC; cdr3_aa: CASNQGVSPHQLF
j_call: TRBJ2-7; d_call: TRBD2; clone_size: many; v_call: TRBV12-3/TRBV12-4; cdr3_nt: TGTGCCAGCAGCTCTAGCGGGAGCTCCTACGAGCAGTACTTC; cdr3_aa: CASSSSGSSYEQYF
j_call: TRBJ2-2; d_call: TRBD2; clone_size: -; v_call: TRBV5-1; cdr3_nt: TGCGCCAGCAGCTTTACCGCGGGAGAGGACACCGGGGAGCTGTTTTTT; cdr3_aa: CASSFTAGEDTGELFF
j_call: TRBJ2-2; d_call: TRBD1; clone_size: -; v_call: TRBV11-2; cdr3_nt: TGTGTCAGCAACCCCTCAGGGGGCGTAGCCGGGGAGCTGTTTTTT; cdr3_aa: CVSNPSGGVAGELFF
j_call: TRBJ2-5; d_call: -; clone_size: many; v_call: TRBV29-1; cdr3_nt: TGCAGCGTAGGCCAGGGCTTCCAAGAGACCCAGTACTTC; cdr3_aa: CSVGQGFQETQYF
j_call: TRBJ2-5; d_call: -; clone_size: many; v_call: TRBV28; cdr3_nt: TGTGCCAGCAGTTTTTCCGCGGGACGCTCGGAGGAGACCCAGTACTTC; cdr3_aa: CASSFSAGRSEETQYF
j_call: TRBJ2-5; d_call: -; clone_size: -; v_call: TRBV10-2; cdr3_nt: TGCGCCAGCAGGCGTTCGAGAGTGCGAGAGACTCAGTACTTC; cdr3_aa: CASRRSRVRETQYF
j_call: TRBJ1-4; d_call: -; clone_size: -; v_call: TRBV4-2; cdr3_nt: TGTGCCAGCACCCAGGAGGACAGCGGGGATAAAAAAGTGTTTTTT; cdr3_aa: CASTQEDSGDKKVFF
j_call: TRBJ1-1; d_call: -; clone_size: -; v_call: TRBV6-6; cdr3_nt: TGTGACAACAACCCGGAGGGCGGTGAAGCTTTCTTT; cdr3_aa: CDNNPEGGEAFF
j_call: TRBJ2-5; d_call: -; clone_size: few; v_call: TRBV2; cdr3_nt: TGTGCCAGCAGTCGGAGCGGAAACCAAGAGACCCAGTACTTC; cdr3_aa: CASSRSGNQETQYF
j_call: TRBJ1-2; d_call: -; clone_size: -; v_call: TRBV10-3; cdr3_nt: TGTGCCATCAGAGAGTCGATGGGGCGGGTAGATGGCTACACATTC; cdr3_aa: CAIRESMGRVDGYTF
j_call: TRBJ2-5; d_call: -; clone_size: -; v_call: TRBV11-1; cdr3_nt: TGTGCCAGCAGCTTAACAAAAGAGGCCCGATACTTC; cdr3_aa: CASSLTKEARYF
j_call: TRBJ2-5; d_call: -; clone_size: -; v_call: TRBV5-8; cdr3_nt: TGTGCCAGCAGCTTCTGGGTCGGGGTAGAACAAGATATCCAGTACTTC; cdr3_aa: CASSFWVGVEQDIQYF
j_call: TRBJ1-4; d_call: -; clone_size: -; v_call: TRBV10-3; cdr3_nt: TGTGCCATCAGTCGGGATACGGGCCTTAATGAAAAATTGTTATTT; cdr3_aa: CAISRDTGLNEKLLF
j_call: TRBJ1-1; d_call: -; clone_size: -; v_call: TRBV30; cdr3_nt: TGTGCCTGGAGTGGGGGGACGACAGGTGTGAACACTGAAGCTTTCTTT; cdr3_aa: CAWSGGTTGVNTEAFF
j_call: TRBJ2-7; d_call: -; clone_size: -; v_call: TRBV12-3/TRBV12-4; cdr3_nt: TGTGCCAGTAGCCCAAGGACGGCATACGAGCAGTACTTC; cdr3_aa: CASSPRTAYEQYF
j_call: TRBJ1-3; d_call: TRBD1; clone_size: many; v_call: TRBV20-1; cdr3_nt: TGCAGTGCGCCTGGACAGGGAGAGGGAAACACCATATATTTT; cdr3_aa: CSAPGQGEGNTIYF